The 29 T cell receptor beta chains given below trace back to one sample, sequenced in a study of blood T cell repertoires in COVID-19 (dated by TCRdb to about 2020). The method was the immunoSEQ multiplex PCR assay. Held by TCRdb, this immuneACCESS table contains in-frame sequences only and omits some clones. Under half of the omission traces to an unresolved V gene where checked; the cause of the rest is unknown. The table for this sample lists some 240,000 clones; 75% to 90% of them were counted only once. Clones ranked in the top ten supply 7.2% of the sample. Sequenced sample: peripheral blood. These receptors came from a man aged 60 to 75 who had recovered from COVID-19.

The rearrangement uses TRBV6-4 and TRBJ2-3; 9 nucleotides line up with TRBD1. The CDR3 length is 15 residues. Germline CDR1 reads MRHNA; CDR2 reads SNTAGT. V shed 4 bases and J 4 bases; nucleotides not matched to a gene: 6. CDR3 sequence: CASSVDRGSSDTQYF. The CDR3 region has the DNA TGTGCCAGCAGTGTCGACAGGGGGTCCTCAGATACGCAGTATTTT.

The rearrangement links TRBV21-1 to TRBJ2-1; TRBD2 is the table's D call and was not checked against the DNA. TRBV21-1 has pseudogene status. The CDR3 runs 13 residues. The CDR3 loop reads CASSKRAGEEQFF. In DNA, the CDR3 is TGTGCCAGCAGCAAGAGGGCTGGGGAGGAGCAGTTCTTC.

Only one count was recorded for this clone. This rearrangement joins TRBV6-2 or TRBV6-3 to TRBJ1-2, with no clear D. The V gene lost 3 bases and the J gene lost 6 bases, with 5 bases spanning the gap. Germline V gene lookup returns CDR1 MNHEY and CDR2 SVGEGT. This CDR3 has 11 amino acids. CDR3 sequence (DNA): TGTGCCAGCAGTTATCCCGATGGCTACACCTTC. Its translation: CASSYPDGYTF.

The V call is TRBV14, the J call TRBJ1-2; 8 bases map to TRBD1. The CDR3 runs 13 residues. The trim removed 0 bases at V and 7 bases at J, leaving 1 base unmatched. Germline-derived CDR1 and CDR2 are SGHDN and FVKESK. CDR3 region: CASSQDRGPGYTF. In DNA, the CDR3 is TGTGCCAGCAGCCAAGACAGGGGGCCTGGCTACACCTTC.

CDR3 sequence reads: CASGQGFTDTQYF. CDR3 nucleotide sequence: TGTGCCAGTGGACAGGGTTTCACAGATACGCAGTATTTT. This chain links TRBV19 with TRBJ2-3, with 8 bases fitting TRBD1. CDR3 length: 13 amino acids. Trimming at V came to 8 bases and at J to 2 bases, leaving 3 bases not matched to a gene. Germline loops: CDR1 LNHDA, CDR2 SQIVND (reference sequence).

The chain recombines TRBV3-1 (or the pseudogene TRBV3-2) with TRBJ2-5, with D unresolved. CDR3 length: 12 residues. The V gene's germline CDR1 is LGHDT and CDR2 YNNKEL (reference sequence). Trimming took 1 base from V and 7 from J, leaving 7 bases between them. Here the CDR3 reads CASSQAFGTQYF. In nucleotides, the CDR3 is TGTGCCAGCAGCCAAGCTTTCGGGACCCAGTACTTC.

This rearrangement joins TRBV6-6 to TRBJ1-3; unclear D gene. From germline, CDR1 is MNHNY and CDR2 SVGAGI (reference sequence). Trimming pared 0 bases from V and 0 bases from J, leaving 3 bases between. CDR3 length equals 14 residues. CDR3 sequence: CASSYSSSGNTIYF. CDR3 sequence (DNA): TGTGCCAGCAGTTACTCGAGCTCTGGAAACACCATATATTTT.

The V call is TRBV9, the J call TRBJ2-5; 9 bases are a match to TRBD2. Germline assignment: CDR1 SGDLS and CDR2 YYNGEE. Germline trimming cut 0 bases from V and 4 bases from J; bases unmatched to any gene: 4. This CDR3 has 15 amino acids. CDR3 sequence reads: CASSVARGGRETQYF. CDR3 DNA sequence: TGTGCCAGCAGCGTAGCGCGGGGGGGCCGAGAGACCCAGTACTTC.

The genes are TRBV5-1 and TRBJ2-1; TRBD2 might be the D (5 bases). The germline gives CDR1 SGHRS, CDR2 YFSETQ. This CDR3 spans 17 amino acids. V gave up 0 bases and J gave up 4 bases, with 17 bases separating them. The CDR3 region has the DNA TGCGCCAGCAGCTTGGGCCTTCAGAGGGAGCCTTACAATGAGCAGTTCTTC. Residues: CASSLGLQREPYNEQFF.

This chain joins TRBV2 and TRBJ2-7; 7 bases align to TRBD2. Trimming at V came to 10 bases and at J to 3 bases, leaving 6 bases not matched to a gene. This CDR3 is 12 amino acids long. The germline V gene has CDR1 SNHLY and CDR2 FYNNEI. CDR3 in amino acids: CANGRGDYEQYF. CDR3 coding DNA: TGTGCCAACGGACGGGGGGACTACGAGCAGTACTTC.

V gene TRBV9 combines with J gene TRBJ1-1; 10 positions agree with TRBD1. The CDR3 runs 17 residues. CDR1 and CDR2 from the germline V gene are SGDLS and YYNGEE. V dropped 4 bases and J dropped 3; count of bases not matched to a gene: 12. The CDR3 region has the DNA TGTGCCAGCAGCCCGAGACAGGGGGCGCGAAGGGACACTGAAGCTTTCTTT. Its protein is CASSPRQGARRDTEAFF. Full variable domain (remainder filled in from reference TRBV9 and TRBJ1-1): DSGVTQTPKHLITATGQRVTLRCSPRSGDLSVYWYQQSLDQGLQFLIQYYNGEERAKGNILERFSAQQFPDLHSELNLSSLELGDSALYFCASSPRQGARRDTEAFFGQGTRLTVV.

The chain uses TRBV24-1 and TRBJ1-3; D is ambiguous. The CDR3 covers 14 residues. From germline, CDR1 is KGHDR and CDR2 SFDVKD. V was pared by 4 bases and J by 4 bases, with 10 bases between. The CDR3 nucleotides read TGTGCCACCAGTGACCCCGCAGGAGGAAACACCATATATTTT. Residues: CATSDPAGGNTIYF.

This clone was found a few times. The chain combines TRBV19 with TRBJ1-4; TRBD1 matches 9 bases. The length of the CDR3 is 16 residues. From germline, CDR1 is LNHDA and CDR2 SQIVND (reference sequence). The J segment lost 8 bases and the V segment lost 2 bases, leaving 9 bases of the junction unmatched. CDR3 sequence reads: CASSILLTGGEEKLFF. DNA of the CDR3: TGTGCCAGTAGTATACTCCTGACAGGGGGAGAGGAAAAACTGTTTTTT.

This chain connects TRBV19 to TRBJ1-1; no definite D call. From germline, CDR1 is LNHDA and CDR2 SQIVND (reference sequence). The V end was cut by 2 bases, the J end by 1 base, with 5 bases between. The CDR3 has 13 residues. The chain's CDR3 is CASSISRNTEAFF. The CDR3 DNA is TGTGCCAGTAGTATATCCAGGAACACTGAAGCTTTCTTT.

The CDR3 reads CASSLTPNLAGGNNEQFF. DNA for the CDR3: TGTGCCAGCAGCCTGACCCCGAATCTAGCGGGGGGAAACAATGAGCAGTTCTTC. The rearrangement links TRBV5-4 to TRBJ2-1; TRBD2 matches at 11 bases. After removal of 4 bases from V and 5 bases from J, the junction contained 14 bases not matched to a gene. Germline CDR1 and CDR2: SGHNT and YYREEE (reference sequence). The CDR3 spans 18 residues.

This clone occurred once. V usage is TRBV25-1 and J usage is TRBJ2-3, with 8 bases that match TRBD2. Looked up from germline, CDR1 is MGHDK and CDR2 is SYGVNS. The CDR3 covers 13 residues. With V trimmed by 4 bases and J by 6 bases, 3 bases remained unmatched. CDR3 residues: CASSVASGDTQYF. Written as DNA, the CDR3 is TGTGCCAGCAGTGTGGCTAGCGGGGATACGCAGTATTTT.

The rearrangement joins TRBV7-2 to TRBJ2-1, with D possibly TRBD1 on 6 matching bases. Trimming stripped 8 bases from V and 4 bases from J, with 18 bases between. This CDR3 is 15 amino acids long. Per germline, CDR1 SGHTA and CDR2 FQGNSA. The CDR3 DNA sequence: TGTGCCAGCCGCACAGGGACCGTGGGGTACAATGAGCAGTTCTTC. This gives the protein CASRTGTVGYNEQFF.

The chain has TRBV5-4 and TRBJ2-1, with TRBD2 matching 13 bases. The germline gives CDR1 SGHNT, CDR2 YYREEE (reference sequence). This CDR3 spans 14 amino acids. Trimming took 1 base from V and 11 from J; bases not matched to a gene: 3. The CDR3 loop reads CASSLKTSGGKQFF. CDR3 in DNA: TGTGCCAGCAGCTTGAAGACTAGCGGGGGGAAGCAGTTCTTC.

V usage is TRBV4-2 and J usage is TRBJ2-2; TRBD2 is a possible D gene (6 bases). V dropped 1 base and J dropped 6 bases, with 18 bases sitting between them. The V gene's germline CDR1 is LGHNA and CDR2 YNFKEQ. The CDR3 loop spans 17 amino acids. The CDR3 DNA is TGTGCCAGCAGCCAAGGGTTGGGGGGTACAGTCCCCGGGGAGCTGTTTTTT. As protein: CASSQGLGGTVPGELFF.

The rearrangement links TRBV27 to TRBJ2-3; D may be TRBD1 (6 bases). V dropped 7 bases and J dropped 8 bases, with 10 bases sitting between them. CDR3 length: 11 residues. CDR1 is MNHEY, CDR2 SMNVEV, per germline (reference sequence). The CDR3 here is CASNQGFTQYF. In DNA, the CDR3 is TGTGCCAGCAACCAGGGGTTTACGCAGTATTTT.

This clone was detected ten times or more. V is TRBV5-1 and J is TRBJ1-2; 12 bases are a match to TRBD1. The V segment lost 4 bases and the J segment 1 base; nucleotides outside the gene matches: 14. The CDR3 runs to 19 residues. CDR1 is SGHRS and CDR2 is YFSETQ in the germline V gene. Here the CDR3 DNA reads TGCGCCAGCAGCCCCCAAACCGGGACAGGGGGCTTTGGTAACTATGGCTACACCTTC. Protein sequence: CASSPQTGTGGFGNYGYTF.

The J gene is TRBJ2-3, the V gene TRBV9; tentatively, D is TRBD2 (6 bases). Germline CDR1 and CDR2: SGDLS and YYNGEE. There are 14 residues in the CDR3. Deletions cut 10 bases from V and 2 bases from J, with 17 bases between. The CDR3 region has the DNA TGTGCCTCCGGCGGAGGGGCGTCCACAGATACGCAGTATTTT. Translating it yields CASGGGASTDTQYF.

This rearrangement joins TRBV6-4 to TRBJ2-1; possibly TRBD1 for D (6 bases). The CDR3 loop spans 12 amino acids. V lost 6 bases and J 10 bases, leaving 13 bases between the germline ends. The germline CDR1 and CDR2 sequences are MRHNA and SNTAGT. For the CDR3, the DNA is TGTGCCAGCAGCGCACTGACAGGCGAGCAGTTCTTC. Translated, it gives CASSALTGEQFF.

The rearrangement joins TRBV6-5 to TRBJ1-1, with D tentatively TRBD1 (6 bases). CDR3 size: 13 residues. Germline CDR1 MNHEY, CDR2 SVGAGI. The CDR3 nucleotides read TGTGCAACCACCGGGACAATGAACACTGAAGCTTTCTTT. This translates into CATTGTMNTEAFF.

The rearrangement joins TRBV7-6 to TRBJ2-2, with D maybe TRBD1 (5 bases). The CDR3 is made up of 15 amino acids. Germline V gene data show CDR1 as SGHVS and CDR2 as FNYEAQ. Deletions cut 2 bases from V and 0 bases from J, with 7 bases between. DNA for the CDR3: TGTGCCAGCAGCTTACAGGGCGCGAACACCGGGGAGCTGTTTTTT. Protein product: CASSLQGANTGELFF.

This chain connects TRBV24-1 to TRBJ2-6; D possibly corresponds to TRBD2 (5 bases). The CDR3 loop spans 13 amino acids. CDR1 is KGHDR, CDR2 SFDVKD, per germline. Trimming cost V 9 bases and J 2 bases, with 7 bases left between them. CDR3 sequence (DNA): TGTGCCACCGCGGAGGCTGGGGCCAACGTCCTGACTTTC. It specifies CATAEAGANVLTF.

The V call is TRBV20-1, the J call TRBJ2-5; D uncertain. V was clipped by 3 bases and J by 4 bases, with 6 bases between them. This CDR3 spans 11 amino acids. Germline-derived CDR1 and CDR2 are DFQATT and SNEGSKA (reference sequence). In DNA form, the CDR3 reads TGCAGTGCTAGGGTAGCAGAGACCCAGTACTTC. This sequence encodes CSARVAETQYF.

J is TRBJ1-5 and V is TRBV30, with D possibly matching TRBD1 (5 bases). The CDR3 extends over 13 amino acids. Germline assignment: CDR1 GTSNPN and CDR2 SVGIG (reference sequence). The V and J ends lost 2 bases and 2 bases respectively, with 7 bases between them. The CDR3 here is CAWSQGGNQPQHF. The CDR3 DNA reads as TGTGCCTGGAGTCAGGGCGGCAATCAGCCCCAGCATTTT. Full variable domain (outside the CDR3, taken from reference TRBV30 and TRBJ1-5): SQTIHQWPATLVQPVGSPLSLECTVEGTSNPNLYWYRQAAGRGLQLLFYSVGIGQISSEVPQNLSASRPQDRQFILSSKKLLLSDSGFYLCAWSQGGNQPQHFGDGTRLSIL.

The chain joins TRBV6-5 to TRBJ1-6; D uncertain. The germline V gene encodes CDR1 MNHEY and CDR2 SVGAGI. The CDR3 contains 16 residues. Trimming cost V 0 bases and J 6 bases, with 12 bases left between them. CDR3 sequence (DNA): TGTGCCAGCAGTTACTCGTTGGGCCAGTTTAATTCACCCCTCCACTTT. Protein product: CASSYSLGQFNSPLHF.